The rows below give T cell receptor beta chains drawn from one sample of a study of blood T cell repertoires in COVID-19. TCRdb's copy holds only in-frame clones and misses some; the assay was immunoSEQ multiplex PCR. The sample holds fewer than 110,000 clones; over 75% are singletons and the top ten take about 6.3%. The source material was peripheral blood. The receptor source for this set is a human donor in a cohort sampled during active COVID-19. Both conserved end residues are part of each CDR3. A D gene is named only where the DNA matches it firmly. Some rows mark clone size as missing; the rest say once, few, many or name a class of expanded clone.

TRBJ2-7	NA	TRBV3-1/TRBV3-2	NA	TGTGCCAGCAGCCCAGATTCTATCTACGAGCAGTACTTC	CASSPDSIYEQYF
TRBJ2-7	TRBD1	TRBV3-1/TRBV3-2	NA	TGTGCCAGCGGAACCTGGGGGGGACAGGGGTCCCTCACGCAGTACTTC	CASGTWGGQGSLTQYF
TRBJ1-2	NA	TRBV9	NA	TGTGCCAGCAGCCCAACTGACTTACACTATGGCTACACCTTC	CASSPTDLHYGYTF
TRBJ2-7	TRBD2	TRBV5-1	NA	TGCGCCAGCAGGGGGACTAGCGGGAATAGCGAGCAGTACTTC	CASRGTSGNSEQYF
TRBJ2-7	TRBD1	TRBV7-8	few	TGTGCCAGCAGCTTAGGTGAAACAGGGGATCCCTACGAGCAGTACTTC	CASSLGETGDPYEQYF
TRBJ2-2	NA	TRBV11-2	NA	TGTGCCAGCAGCCCGAGACAGGACCGGAACACCGGGGAGCTGTTTTTT	CASSPRQDRNTGELFF
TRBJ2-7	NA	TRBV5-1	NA	TGCGCCAGCAGCTTTGCTAGTCTCTACGAGCAGTACTTC	CASSFASLYEQYF
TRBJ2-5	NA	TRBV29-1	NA	TGCAGCGTGAACAGGGTCGAGGAGACCCAGTACTTC	CSVNRVEETQYF
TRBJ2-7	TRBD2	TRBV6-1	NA	TGTGCCAGCAGTGAAGCGCCTGGACTAGCGGAATACGAGCAGTACTTC	CASSEAPGLAEYEQYF
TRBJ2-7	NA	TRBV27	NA	TGTGCCAGCAGTTTTCTGGGGCCGGCCTACGAGCAGTACTTC	CASSFLGPAYEQYF
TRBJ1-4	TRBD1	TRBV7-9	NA	TGTGCCAGCAGCCCTGAGACAGGGTATAATGAAAAACTGTTTTTT	CASSPETGYNEKLFF
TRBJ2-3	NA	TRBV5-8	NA	TGTGCCAGCAGCCAGATCGACAGTAGCACAGATACGCAGTATTTT	CASSQIDSSTDTQYF
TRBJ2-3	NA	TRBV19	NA	TGTGCCAGTAGTATTTCAAGTATGGAGGATACGCAGTATTTT	CASSISSMEDTQYF
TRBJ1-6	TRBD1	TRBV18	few	TGTGCCAGCTCACCGGACAGGGGAGCGGATTCACCCCTCCACTTT	CASSPDRGADSPLHF
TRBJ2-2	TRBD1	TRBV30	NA	TGTGCCTGGAGGAGACAGGGAAGGACCGGGGAGCTGTTTTTT	CAWRRQGRTGELFF
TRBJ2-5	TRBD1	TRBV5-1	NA	TGCGCCAGCAGCTTGGGGGGGACAGGGGCCTACCAAGAGACCCAGTACTTC	CASSLGGTGAYQETQYF
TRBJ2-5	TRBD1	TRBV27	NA	TGTGCCAGCAGTCCCAAGACAGGGCATACCCCCCAAGAGACCCAGTACTTC	CASSPKTGHTPQETQYF
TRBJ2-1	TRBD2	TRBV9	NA	TGTGCCAGCAGCGTAGACGGCCGACTAGCGGGTTACAATGAGCAGTTCTTC	CASSVDGRLAGYNEQFF
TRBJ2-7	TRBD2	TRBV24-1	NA	TGTGCCACCAGTGAGTTGAGAGCGGGGGGTAAGTACGAGCAGTACTTC	CATSELRAGGKYEQYF
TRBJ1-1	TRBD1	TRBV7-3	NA	TGTGCCAGCAGGCAAGGGGGCTTGGTGAACACTGAAGCTTTCTTT	CASRQGGLVNTEAFF
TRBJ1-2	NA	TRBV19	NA	TGTGCCAGTAGTATAAACAGGGACTATGGCTACACCTTC	CASSINRDYGYTF
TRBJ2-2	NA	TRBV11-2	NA	TGTGCCAGCAGTCCTATTCGGCATCAGGGCCCCATTGGCGGGGAGCTGTTTTTT	CASSPIRHQGPIGGELFF
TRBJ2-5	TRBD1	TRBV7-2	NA	TGTGCCAGCAGCTTAGCGGGACAGGGTAGGGAGACCCAGTACTTC	CASSLAGQGRETQYF
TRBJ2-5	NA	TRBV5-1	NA	TGCGCCAGCGGACTAAACCAAGAGACCCAGTACTTC	CASGLNQETQYF
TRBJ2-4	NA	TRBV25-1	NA	TGTGCCAGCAACCCATCTGGGGCTGACATTCAGTACTTC	CASNPSGADIQYF
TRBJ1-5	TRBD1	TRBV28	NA	TGTGCCAGCAGCCAGACAGGGGTGAGCGGCCGGGGGCATTTT	CASSQTGVSGRGHF
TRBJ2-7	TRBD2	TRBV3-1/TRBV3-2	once	TGTGCCAGCAGCCAAATGGGACTAGCGGGAGACGAGCAGTACTTC	CASSQMGLAGDEQYF
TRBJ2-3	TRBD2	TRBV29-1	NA	TGCAGCTTGGGGACTAGCGGTCGCACAGATACGCAGTATTTT	CSLGTSGRTDTQYF
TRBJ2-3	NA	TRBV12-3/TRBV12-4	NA	TGTGCCACCTCTTTCGGGATCACAGATACGCAGTATTTT	CATSFGITDTQYF
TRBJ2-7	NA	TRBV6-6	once	TGTGCCAGCAGCAAGACATGGACAGTCGGGCAGTACTTC	CASSKTWTVGQYF
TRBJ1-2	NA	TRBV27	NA	TGTGCCAGCAGTAGCCACGCCGGGGATGGCTACACCTTC	CASSSHAGDGYTF
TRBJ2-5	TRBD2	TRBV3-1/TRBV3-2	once	TGTGCCAGCAGCACCTACACTAGCGGGGTGGGAGAGACCCAGTACTTC	CASSTYTSGVGETQYF
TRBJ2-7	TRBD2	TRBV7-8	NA	TGTGCCAGCAGCCCTCGGATCGGGGGGGGCTCCTACGAGCAGTACTTC	CASSPRIGGGSYEQYF
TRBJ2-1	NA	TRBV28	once	TGTGCCAGCAGTCTTCGAGCGGCTCTCTCCTACAATGAGCAGTTCTTC	CASSLRAALSYNEQFF
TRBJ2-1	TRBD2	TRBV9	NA	TGTGCCAGCAGCCCAGCCGGGACTAGCCTCGTTGACAATGAGCAGTTCTTC	CASSPAGTSLVDNEQFF
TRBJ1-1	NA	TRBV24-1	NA	TGTGCCACCAGTGATTCATCGCAGGGGCACCTTCAAGCTTTCTTT	CATSDSSQGHLQAFF
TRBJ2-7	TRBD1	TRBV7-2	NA	TGTGCCAGCAGCCAGGGACAGGGGGCCTACGAGCAGTACTTC	CASSQGQGAYEQYF
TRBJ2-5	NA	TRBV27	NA	TGTGCCAGCAGTTTAAGGCTAGCAGCGGTAGAGACCCAGTACTTC	CASSLRLAAVETQYF
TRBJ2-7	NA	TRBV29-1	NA	TGCAGCGTAGCGACAGGATCCTACGAGCAGTACTTC	CSVATGSYEQYF
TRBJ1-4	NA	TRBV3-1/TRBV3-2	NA	TGTGCCAGCAGCCTCAAAGGACACCCGAATGAAAAACTGTTTTTT	CASSLKGHPNEKLFF